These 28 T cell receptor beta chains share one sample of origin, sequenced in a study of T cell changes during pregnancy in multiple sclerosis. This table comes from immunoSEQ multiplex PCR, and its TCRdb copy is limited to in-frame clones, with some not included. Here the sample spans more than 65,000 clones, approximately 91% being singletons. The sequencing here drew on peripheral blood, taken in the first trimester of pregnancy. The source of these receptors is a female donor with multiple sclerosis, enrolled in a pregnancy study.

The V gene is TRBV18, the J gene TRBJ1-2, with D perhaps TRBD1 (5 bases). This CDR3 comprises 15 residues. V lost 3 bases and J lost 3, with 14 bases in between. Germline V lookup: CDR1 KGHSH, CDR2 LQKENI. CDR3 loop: CASSPIRDSYYGYTF. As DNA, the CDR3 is TGTGCCAGCTCACCGATACGGGACTCTTACTATGGCTACACCTTC.

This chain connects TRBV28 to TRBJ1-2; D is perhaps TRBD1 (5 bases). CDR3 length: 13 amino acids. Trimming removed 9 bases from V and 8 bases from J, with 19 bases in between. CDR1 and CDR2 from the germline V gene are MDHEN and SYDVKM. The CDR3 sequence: CASLSATVNGYTF. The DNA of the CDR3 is TGTGCCAGTTTATCTGCGACAGTAAACGGCTACACCTTC.

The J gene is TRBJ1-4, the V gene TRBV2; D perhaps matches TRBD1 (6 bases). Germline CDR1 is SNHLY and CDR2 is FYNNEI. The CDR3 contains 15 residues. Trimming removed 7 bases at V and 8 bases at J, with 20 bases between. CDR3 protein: CASTLRSRGGEKLFF. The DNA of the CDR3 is TGTGCCAGCACCTTGAGGTCCAGGGGTGGCGAAAAACTGTTTTTT.

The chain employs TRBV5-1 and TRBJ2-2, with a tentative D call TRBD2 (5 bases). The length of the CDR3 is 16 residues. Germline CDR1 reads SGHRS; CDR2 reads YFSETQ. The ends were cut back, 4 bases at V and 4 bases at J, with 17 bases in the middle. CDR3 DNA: TGCGCCAGCAGCGGGAACCTAGGGAGTGTCACCGGGGAGCTGTTTTTT. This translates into CASSGNLGSVTGELFF.

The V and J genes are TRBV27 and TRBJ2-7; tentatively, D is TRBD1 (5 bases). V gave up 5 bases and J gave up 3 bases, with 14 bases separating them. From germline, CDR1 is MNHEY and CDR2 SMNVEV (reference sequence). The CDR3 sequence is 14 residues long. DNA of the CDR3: TGTGCCAGCAGTAGAACAGGCCTCGGCTACGAGCAGTACTTC. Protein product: CASSRTGLGYEQYF.

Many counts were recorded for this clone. CDR3 nucleotide sequence: TGTGCCAGCAGTGAAGCGCGGGGGGGATCTGTTGGCTACACCTTC. This gives the protein CASSEARGGSVGYTF. The rearrangement joins TRBV2 to TRBJ1-2; possible D gene TRBD1, 5 bases. CDR3 size: 15 residues. V lost 0 bases to trimming and J lost 7 bases, with 15 bases between them. Per germline, CDR1 SNHLY and CDR2 FYNNEI. Combining the CDR3 with reference TRBV2 and TRBJ1-2 gives the whole variable domain EPEVTQTPSHQVTQMGQEVILRCVPISNHLYFYWYRQILGQKVEFLVSFYNNEISEKSEIFDDQFSVERPDGSNFTLKIRSTKLEDSAMYFCASSEARGGSVGYTFGSGTRLTVV.

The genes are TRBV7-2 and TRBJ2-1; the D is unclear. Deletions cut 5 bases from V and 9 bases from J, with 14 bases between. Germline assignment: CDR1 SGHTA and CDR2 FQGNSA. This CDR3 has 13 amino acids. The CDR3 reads CASSPDLVSEQFF. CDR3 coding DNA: TGTGCCAGCAGCCCAGACCTAGTCAGTGAGCAGTTCTTC.

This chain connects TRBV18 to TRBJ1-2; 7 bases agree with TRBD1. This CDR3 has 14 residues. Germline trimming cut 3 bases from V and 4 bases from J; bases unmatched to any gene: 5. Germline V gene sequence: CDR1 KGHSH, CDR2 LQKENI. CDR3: CASSPQTGSYGYTF. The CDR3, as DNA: TGTGCCAGCTCACCCCAGACAGGGAGCTATGGCTACACCTTC. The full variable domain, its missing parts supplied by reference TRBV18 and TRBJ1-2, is NAGVMQNPRHLVRRRGQEARLRCSPMKGHSHVYWYRQLPEEGLKFMVYLQKENIIDESGMPKERFSAEFPKEGPSILRIQQVVRGDSAAYFCASSPQTGSYGYTFGSGTRLTVV.

The CDR3 region is CASTKDRTAYEQYF. The CDR3 DNA follows: TGTGCCAGCACCAAGGACAGAACGGCCTACGAGCAGTACTTC. This sequence joins TRBV28 and TRBJ2-7; tentative D call: TRBD1 (6 bases). Germline V gives CDR1 MDHEN, CDR2 SYDVKM. The length of the CDR3 is 14 residues. V was trimmed by 7 bases and J by 2 bases, leaving 15 bases between them.

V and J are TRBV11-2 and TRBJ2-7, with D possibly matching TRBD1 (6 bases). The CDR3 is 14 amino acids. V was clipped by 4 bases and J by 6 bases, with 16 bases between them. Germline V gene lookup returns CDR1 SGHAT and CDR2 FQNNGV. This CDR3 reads CASSSNRAMGEQYF. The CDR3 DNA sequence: TGTGCCAGCAGCTCAAACAGGGCTATGGGCGAGCAGTACTTC.

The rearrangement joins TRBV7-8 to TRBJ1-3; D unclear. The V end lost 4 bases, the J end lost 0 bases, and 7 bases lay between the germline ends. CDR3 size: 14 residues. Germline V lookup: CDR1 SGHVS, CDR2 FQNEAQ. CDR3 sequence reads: CASSSGISGNTIYF. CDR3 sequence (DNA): TGTGCCAGCAGCTCCGGGATCTCTGGAAACACCATATATTTT. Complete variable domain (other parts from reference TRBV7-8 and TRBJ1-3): GAGVSQSPRYKVAKRGQDVALRCDPISGHVSLFWYQQALGQGPEFLTYFQNEAQLDKSGLPSDRFFAERPEGSVSTLKIQRTQQEDSAVYLCASSSGISGNTIYFGEGSWLTVV.

The CDR3 sequence is CASSIEANTEAFF. The CDR3 nucleotides read TGTGCCAGTAGTATAGAAGCGAACACTGAAGCTTTCTTT. The gene calls are TRBV19 and TRBJ1-1; D gene uncertain. Trimming removed 0 bases from V and 1 base from J, with 3 bases in between. Per the germline V gene, CDR1 is LNHDA and CDR2 is SQIVND (reference sequence). There are 13 residues in the CDR3. Full variable domain (rest looked up from reference TRBV19 and TRBJ1-1): DGGITQSPKYLFRKEGQNVTLSCEQNLNHDAMYWYRQDPGQGLRLIYYSQIVNDFQKGDIAEGYSVSREKKESFPLTVTSAQKNPTAFYLCASSIEANTEAFFGQGTRLTVV.

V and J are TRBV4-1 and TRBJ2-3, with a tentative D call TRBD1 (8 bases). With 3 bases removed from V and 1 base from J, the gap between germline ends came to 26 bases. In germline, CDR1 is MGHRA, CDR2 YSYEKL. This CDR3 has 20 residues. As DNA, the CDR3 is TGCGCCAGCAGCCACCACCCGGGACAGGTGGGGGGGGCCGGCACAGATACGCAGTATTTT. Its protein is CASSHHPGQVGGAGTDTQYF.

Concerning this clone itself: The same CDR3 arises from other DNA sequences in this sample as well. Here the CDR3 reads CASSSTEGPHGYTF. DNA of the CDR3: TGTGCCAGCAGTTCCACGGAGGGTCCCCACGGCTACACCTTC. This rearrangement joins TRBV7-9 to TRBJ1-2; D is undetermined. V was shortened by 6 bases and J by 8 bases, with 19 bases between the two germline ends. The CDR3 sequence is 14 residues long. The germline CDR1 and CDR2 sequences are SEHNR and FQNEAQ (reference sequence).

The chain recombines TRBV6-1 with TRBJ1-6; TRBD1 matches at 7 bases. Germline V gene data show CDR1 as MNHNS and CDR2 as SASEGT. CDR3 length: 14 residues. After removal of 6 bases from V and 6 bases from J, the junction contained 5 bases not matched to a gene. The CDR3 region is CASSQGVLNSPLHF. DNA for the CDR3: TGTGCCAGCAGCCAGGGGGTACTTAATTCACCCCTCCACTTT.

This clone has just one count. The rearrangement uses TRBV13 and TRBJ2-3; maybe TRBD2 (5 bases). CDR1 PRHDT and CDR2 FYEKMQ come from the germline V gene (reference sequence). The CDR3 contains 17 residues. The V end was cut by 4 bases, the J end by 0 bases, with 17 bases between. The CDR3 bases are TGTGCCAGCAGCTACCGCATCGGGGATGTTAGCACAGATACGCAGTATTTT. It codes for CASSYRIGDVSTDTQYF.

In nucleotides, the CDR3 is TGCGCCAGCAGCCAAGAGGCAGCGGGAGGGCCTTTAGATACGCAGTATTTT. Translated, it gives CASSQEAAGGPLDTQYF. This chain uses TRBV4-1 with TRBJ2-3; 10 bases match TRBD2. The germline gives CDR1 MGHRA, CDR2 YSYEKL. Trimming cost V 0 bases and J 5 bases; bases outside gene matches: 8. This CDR3 region has 17 residues.

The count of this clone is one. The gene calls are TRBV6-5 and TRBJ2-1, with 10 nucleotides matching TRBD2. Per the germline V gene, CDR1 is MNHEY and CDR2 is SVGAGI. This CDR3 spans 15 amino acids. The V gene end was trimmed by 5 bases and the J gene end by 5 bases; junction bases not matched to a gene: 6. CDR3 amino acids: CASSPWTSGHNEQFF. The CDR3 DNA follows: TGTGCCAGCAGTCCGTGGACTAGCGGCCACAATGAGCAGTTCTTC.

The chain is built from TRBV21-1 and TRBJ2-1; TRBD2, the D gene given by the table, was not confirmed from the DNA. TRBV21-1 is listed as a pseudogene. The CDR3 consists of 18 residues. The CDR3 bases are TGTGCCAGCAGCAACCCCCGGGGGAGGCGGGAGTTCTACAATGAGCAGTTCTTC. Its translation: CASSNPRGRREFYNEQFF.

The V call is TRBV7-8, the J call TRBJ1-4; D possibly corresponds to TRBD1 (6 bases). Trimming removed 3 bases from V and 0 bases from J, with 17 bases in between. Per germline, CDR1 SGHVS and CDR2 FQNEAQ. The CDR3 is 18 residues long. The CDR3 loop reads CASSFYQGLTSTNEKLFF. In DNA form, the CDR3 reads TGTGCCAGCAGCTTTTACCAGGGGCTGACCTCAACTAATGAAAAACTGTTTTTT.

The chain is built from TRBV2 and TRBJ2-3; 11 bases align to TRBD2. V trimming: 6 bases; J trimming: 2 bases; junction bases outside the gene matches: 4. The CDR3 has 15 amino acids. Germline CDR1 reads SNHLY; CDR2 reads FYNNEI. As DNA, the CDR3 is TGTGCCAGCAGCGTAGCGGGGGGGCCCACAGATACGCAGTATTTT. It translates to CASSVAGGPTDTQYF.

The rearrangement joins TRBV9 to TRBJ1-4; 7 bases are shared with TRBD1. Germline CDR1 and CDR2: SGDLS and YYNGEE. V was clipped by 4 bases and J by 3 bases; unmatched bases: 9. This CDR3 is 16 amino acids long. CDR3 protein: CASSPMRGTANEKLFF. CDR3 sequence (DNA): TGTGCCAGCAGCCCTATGAGGGGGACAGCTAATGAAAAACTGTTTTTT.

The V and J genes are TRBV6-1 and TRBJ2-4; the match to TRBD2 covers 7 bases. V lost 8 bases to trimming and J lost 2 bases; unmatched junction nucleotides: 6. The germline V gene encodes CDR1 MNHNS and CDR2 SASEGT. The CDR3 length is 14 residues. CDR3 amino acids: CASDGGGSKNIQYF. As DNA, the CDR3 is TGTGCCAGCGATGGGGGGGGGTCCAAAAACATTCAGTACTTC.

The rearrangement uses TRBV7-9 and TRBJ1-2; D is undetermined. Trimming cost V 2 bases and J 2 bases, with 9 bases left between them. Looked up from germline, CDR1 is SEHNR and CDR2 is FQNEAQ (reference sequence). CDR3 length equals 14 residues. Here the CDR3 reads CASSLFPENYGYTF. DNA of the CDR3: TGTGCCAGCAGCTTATTCCCGGAGAACTATGGCTACACCTTC.

Here the CDR3 reads CASSLGLGSYEQYF. The CDR3 nucleotides are TGTGCCAGCAGCTTGGGACTGGGCTCCTACGAGCAGTACTTC. J is TRBJ2-7 and V is TRBV5-4; D not certain. Trimming stripped 0 bases from V and 0 bases from J, with 7 bases between. CDR3 length: 14 residues. Germline V gene data show CDR1 as SGHNT and CDR2 as YYREEE (reference sequence).

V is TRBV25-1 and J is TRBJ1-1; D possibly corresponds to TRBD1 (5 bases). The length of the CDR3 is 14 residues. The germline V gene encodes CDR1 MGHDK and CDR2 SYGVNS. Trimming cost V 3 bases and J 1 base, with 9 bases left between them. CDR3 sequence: CASSEPGQNTEAFF. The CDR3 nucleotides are TGTGCCAGCAGTGAGCCCGGACAGAACACTGAAGCTTTCTTT.

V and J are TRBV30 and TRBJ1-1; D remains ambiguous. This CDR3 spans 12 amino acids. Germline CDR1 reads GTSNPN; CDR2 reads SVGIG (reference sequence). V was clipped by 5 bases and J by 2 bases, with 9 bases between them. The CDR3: CAWAHFNTEAFF. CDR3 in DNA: TGTGCCTGGGCCCACTTTAACACTGAAGCTTTCTTT.

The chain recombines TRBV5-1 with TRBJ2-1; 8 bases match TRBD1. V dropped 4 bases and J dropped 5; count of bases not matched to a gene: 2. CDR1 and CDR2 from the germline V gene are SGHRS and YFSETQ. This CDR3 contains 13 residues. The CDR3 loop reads CASSPGQDNEQFF. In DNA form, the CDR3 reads TGCGCCAGCAGCCCGGGACAGGACAATGAGCAGTTCTTC.